The clone carrying this T cell receptor (beta chain) was seen many times. V was pared by 0 bases and J by 7 bases, with 22 bases between. Germline CDR1 and CDR2: MNHEY and SVGAGI. This CDR3 spans 17 amino acids. MiXCR was run by TCRdb on the RT-PCR reads, yielding one entry per CDR3 protein. The sample holds about 700,000 distinct CDR3 sequences, approximately 15% seen once. J is TRBJ2-7 and V is TRBV6-5, with D possibly matching TRBD2 (5 bases). Sequences were obtained from memory CD4+ T cells from blood. The receptor comes from a female donor in good health, serving as a healthy control. The chain's CDR3 is CASSYSYDGLGPLEQYF. The CDR3 DNA reads TGTGCCAGCAGTTACTCCTACGACGGACTCGGGCCTCTTGAGCAGTACTTC.